Shown below are 26 T cell receptor beta chains from a single sample sequenced in a study of T-cell reconstitution after alpha-beta-depleted transplantation in children. As it was prepared, the TCRbeta library received unique molecular identifiers. TCRdb reprocessed the PCR reads via MiXCR and lists one record per CDR3 protein. The data contain about 610,000 distinct CDR3 sequences, roughly a tenth of them singletons. The specimen comprised PBMCs from the stem cell graft donor, sampled from the stem cell graft. The receptors were gathered from a human donor who donated a stem cell graft to a child with acute myeloid leukemia.

The rearrangement uses TRBV5-1 and TRBJ2-3; 9 bases are shared with TRBD1. Germline V CDR1 and CDR2: SGHRS, YFSETQ. J lost 3 bases, V lost 4 bases, and 6 bases had no gene match. The CDR3 consists of 15 residues. The CDR3 DNA reads TGCGCCAGCAGCCCGGACAGGGGAAAAACAGATACGCAGTATTTT. It specifies CASSPDRGKTDTQYF.

The chain is built from TRBV7-3 and TRBJ2-7; no definite D call. CDR1 is SGHTA and CDR2 is FQGTGA in the germline V gene. The CDR3 covers 15 residues. Trimming shortened V by 5 bases and J by 0 bases, and 14 bases separated the two germline ends. As DNA, the CDR3 is TGTGCCAGCAGCCCCTACCAAGCCGCCTCCTACGAGCAGTACTTC. It encodes CASSPYQAASYEQYF. Full variable domain (remainder filled in from reference TRBV7-3 and TRBJ2-7): GAGVSQTPSNKVTEKGKYVELRCDPISGHTALYWYRQSLGQGPEFLIYFQGTGAADDSGLPNDRFFAVRPEGSVSTLKIQRTERGDSAVYLCASSPYQAASYEQYFGPGTRLTVT.

This clonotype has ten or more counts. V gene TRBV28 combines with J gene TRBJ2-7, with 8 nucleotides matching TRBD1. Losses at the gene ends were 7 bases for V and 0 bases for J; bases not matched to a gene: 5. Germline-derived CDR1 and CDR2 are MDHEN and SYDVKM. The CDR3 covers 14 residues. In DNA, the CDR3 is TGTGCCAGCACGGGACAGGCTTCCTCCTACGAGCAGTACTTC. This sequence encodes CASTGQASSYEQYF. The full variable domain, in which reference TRBV28 and TRBJ2-7 provide the parts outside the CDR3, is DVKVTQSSRYLVKRTGEKVFLECVQDMDHENMFWYRQDPGLGLRLIYFSYDVKMKEKGDIPEGYSVSREKKERFSLILESASTNQTSMYLCASTGQASSYEQYFGPGTRLTVT.

This clonotype showed up many times. This chain links TRBV28 with TRBJ2-5; 10 bases line up with TRBD1. The CDR3 is 15 residues long. Unmatched junction bases numbered 10, after V lost 6 bases and J lost 6 bases. Germline assignment: CDR1 MDHEN and CDR2 SYDVKM. The CDR3 sequence is CASSLDRGSLKTQYF. In DNA, the CDR3 is TGTGCCAGCAGCTTGGACAGGGGGAGCCTGAAGACCCAGTACTTC.

The table lists this clonotype with many counts. This chain connects TRBV10-3 to TRBJ2-6; 11 bases align to TRBD2. V shed 0 bases, J shed 3 bases, and the junction held 4 bases outside the gene matches. Germline V lookup: CDR1 ENHRY, CDR2 SYGVKD. The CDR3 spans 18 residues. CDR3 in DNA: TGTGCCATCAGTGAGTCGCGACTAGCGGGAAGTGGGGCCAACGTCCTGACTTTC. It codes for CAISESRLAGSGANVLTF.

In this sample, this clonotype turned up a few times. The rearrangement joins TRBV20-1 to TRBJ2-3; no reliable D call. The CDR3 length is 10 residues. The germline CDR1 and CDR2 sequences are DFQATT and SNEGSKA (reference sequence). Trimming took off 7 bases at V and 7 bases at J, with 9 bases between the two ends. CDR3 protein: CSVGMNTQYF. The CDR3 nucleotides read TGCAGTGTTGGGATGAATACGCAGTATTTT.

This chain joins TRBV24-1 and TRBJ1-5; a weak D match, TRBD1 (6 bases). Trimming cost V 2 bases and J 1 base, with 8 bases left between them. In germline, CDR1 is KGHDR, CDR2 SFDVKD. The CDR3 spans 15 residues. CDR3 in DNA: TGTGCCACCAGTGATTCACAGGGCAGCAATCAGCCCCAGCATTTT. Its translation is CATSDSQGSNQPQHF.

With regard to this clonotype: Possible read error: a much larger clone is one base away. The J gene is TRBJ2-7, the V gene TRBV5-1; the match to TRBD2 covers 7 bases. CDR3 length: 15 amino acids. Germline V gene data show CDR1 as SGHRS and CDR2 as YFSETQ. The CDR3 protein is CASSFDGGSSHEQYF. The CDR3 DNA reads as TGCGCCAGCAGCTTTGACGGGGGGAGCTCCCACGAGCAGTACTTC.

This clonotype has a handful of counts. The chain has TRBV7-2 and TRBJ1-6; no definite D call. CDR3 length: 19 residues. The germline V gene has CDR1 SGHTA and CDR2 FQGNSA. Deletions cut 1 base from V and 10 bases from J, with 26 bases between. The CDR3 here is CASSLVAGSQSSEMSPLHF. The CDR3 DNA reads as TGTGCCAGCAGCTTAGTCGCCGGCAGTCAGTCAAGCGAAATGTCACCCCTCCACTTT.

The chain employs TRBV4-2 and TRBJ2-3; 8 nucleotides agree with TRBD1. The junction had 2 bases not matched to a gene; V was cut back by 1 base and J by 2 bases. The germline gives CDR1 LGHNA, CDR2 YNFKEQ. This CDR3 is built from 15 residues. The CDR3 DNA sequence: TGTGCCAGCAGCCAAGCGGGACAGGCCACAGATACGCAGTATTTT. Its protein is CASSQAGQATDTQYF.

This chain links TRBV10-3 with TRBJ2-7; TRBD1 matches at 9 bases. Germline V gene data show CDR1 as ENHRY and CDR2 as SYGVKD. V gave up 6 bases and J gave up 6 bases; unmatched junction bases: 9. This CDR3 region has 14 residues. As DNA, the CDR3 is TGTGCCATCAGCAGCGGACAGGGGCCCGGCGAGCAGTACTTC. Its translation: CAISSGQGPGEQYF.

In its sample, this clonotype was seen a few times. The chain recombines TRBV27 with TRBJ2-1; 7 bases are a match to TRBD1. Germline trimming cut 5 bases from V and 4 bases from J; bases unmatched to any gene: 11. CDR3 length equals 16 residues. CDR1 is MNHEY and CDR2 is SMNVEV in the germline V gene (reference sequence). CDR3 protein: CASSDGDRALYNEQFF. Here the CDR3 DNA reads TGTGCCAGCAGTGACGGTGACAGGGCCTTGTACAATGAGCAGTTCTTC.

This sequence joins TRBV20-1 and TRBJ2-5; 15 bases line up with TRBD2. V shed 3 bases and J 5 bases; nucleotides not matched to a gene: 1. Germline V gene data show CDR1 as DFQATT and CDR2 as SNEGSKA (reference sequence). This CDR3 is 14 amino acids long. The CDR3 region has the DNA TGCAGTGCTAGGGGGACTAGCGGGAGGGAGACCCAGTACTTC. This translates into CSARGTSGRETQYF.

The genes are TRBV12-3 or TRBV12-4 and TRBJ2-5, with D tentatively TRBD1 (7 bases). This CDR3 contains 15 residues. With 1 base removed from V and 5 bases from J, the gap between germline ends came to 14 bases. The CDR3: CASSLVQGTGETQYF. CDR3 in DNA: TGTGCCAGCAGTTTAGTACAGGGGACTGGGGAGACCCAGTACTTC.

This clonotype has more than one count but fewer than ten. V usage is TRBV5-1 and J usage is TRBJ2-7; 8 positions agree with TRBD1. Germline CDR1 and CDR2: SGHRS and YFSETQ. The CDR3 runs 14 residues. Germline trimming cut 4 bases from V and 3 bases from J; bases unmatched to any gene: 6. CDR3 nucleotide sequence: TGCGCCAGCAGCACGGACAGGGAATTCTACGAGCAGTACTTC. This encodes CASSTDREFYEQYF.

This clonotype was recorded many times. In DNA, the CDR3 is TGTGCCAGCAGCTCCGCCGGGACAGACACCGGGGAGCTGTTTTTT. Translation gives CASSSAGTDTGELFF. The chain recombines TRBV7-9 with TRBJ2-2; 7 positions agree with TRBD1. The trim removed 4 bases at V and 3 bases at J, leaving 5 bases unmatched. CDR1 is SEHNR, CDR2 FQNEAQ, per germline (reference sequence). CDR3 length: 15 amino acids.

This clonotype was found many times. The chain is built from TRBV6-2 or TRBV6-3 and TRBJ2-1, with D perhaps TRBD2 (5 bases). This CDR3 comprises 14 residues. Germline values: CDR1 MNHEY, CDR2 SVGEGT. The V gene lost 4 bases and the J gene lost 7 bases, with 14 bases spanning the gap. The CDR3 DNA reads as TGTGCCAGCAGTTCAAATTGGACTCCTAATGAGCAGTTCTTC. Amino acid sequence: CASSSNWTPNEQFF.

This clonotype was recorded a few times. This rearrangement joins TRBV5-1 to TRBJ2-5, with 13 bases lining up with TRBD2. Trimming at V came to 7 bases and at J to 4 bases, leaving 4 bases not matched to a gene. This CDR3 spans 14 amino acids. Germline V gene data show CDR1 as SGHRS and CDR2 as YFSETQ. This chain's CDR3 is CASARLAGGETQYF. The CDR3 nucleotides are TGCGCCAGCGCTCGACTAGCGGGAGGAGAGACCCAGTACTTC.

Only a few counts were recorded for this clonotype. The chain recombines TRBV29-1 with TRBJ2-7; D may be TRBD1 (5 bases). Germline V gene lookup returns CDR1 SQVTM and CDR2 ANQGSEA. The V gene lost 7 bases and the J gene lost 3 bases, with 10 bases spanning the gap. The CDR3 extends over 11 amino acids. DNA for the CDR3: TGCAGCGCAGGACAAAACTACGAGCAGTACTTC. It yields the protein CSAGQNYEQYF.

The chain combines TRBV7-3 with TRBJ2-1; 8 bases fit TRBD1. The length of the CDR3 is 15 residues. Germline V gene data show CDR1 as SGHTA and CDR2 as FQGTGA. V dropped 6 bases and J dropped 0; count of bases not matched to a gene: 4. The CDR3 protein is CASSTGTGSYNEQFF. The CDR3, as DNA: TGTGCCAGCAGTACCGGGACAGGCTCCTACAATGAGCAGTTCTTC. The whole variable domain, remainder taken from reference TRBV7-3 and TRBJ2-1, is GAGVSQTPSNKVTEKGKYVELRCDPISGHTALYWYRQSLGQGPEFLIYFQGTGAADDSGLPNDRFFAVRPEGSVSTLKIQRTERGDSAVYLCASSTGTGSYNEQFFGPGTRLTVL.

Many counts were recorded for this clonotype. This sequence joins TRBV21-1 and TRBJ2-1; the table's D call, TRBD1, was not checked against the DNA. TRBV21-1 has pseudogene status. CDR3 length equals 19 residues. The CDR3 protein is CASSNSTDAHQGSYNEQFF. The DNA for the CDR3 is TGTGCCAGCAGCAACTCAACGGACGCCCATCAGGGGTCATACAATGAGCAGTTCTTC.

This sequence joins TRBV10-2 and TRBJ2-3; a possible D gene is TRBD1 (6 bases). V gave up 7 bases and J gave up 7 bases, with 18 bases separating them. Germline-derived CDR1 and CDR2 are WSHSY and SAAADI. The length of the CDR3 is 14 residues. CDR3 nucleotide sequence: TGCGCCAGCAATACAGGGTACGAGGCAAATACGCAGTATTTT. This translates into CASNTGYEANTQYF.

This clonotype occurred many times. V and J are TRBV29-1 and TRBJ2-2; 13 bases are a match to TRBD2. Germline values: CDR1 SQVTM, CDR2 ANQGSEA. The CDR3 length is 12 residues. The chain's CDR3 is CSGGLAGGELFF. The CDR3 DNA reads as TGCAGTGGGGGACTAGCGGGAGGGGAGCTGTTTTTT.

This clonotype came up a few times. The rearrangement links TRBV10-3 to TRBJ2-3; D is unclear. V was shortened by 2 bases and J by 1 base, with 16 bases between the two germline ends. The CDR3 contains 17 residues. CDR1 and CDR2 from the germline V gene are ENHRY and SYGVKD. CDR3 region: CAISEPPRSVGTDTQYF. The CDR3 nucleotides are TGTGCCATCAGTGAGCCCCCTCGAAGCGTCGGCACAGATACGCAGTATTTT.

V is TRBV7-9 and J is TRBJ2-2, with 9 nucleotides matching TRBD1. CDR1 is SEHNR, CDR2 FQNEAQ, per germline (reference sequence). This CDR3 has 16 amino acids. The V gene end was trimmed by 4 bases and the J gene end by 1 base; junction bases not matched to a gene: 4. CDR3 DNA: TGTGCCAGCAGCTGGGACAGGGCAAAGAACACCGGGGAGCTGTTTTTT. It yields the protein CASSWDRAKNTGELFF.

This clonotype was seen at least ten times. The J gene is TRBJ2-3, the V gene TRBV12-3 or TRBV12-4; D remains unclear. This CDR3 region has 15 residues. The ends were cut back, 0 bases at V and 1 base at J, with 8 bases in the middle. As DNA, the CDR3 is TGTGCCAGCAGTTTAGCGCTTGGGGGCACAGATACGCAGTATTTT. Residues: CASSLALGGTDTQYF.